The clone carrying this T cell receptor (beta chain) was recorded a few times. The data were taken from a study of T cells after yellow fever vaccination. TCRdb analysed the 5' RACE reads with MiXCR anew, one entry per CDR3 protein. The sample records 510,000 or so distinct CDR3 sequences, 15% to 20% being singletons. Germline CDR1 DFQATT, CDR2 SNEGSKA (reference sequence). V gave up 7 bases and J gave up 8 bases, with 25 bases separating them. This CDR3 is built from 15 residues. Sequenced material: PBMCs, taken 15 days after the yellow fever booster vaccination. The clonotype comes from a man aged 25 to 40 who received the YFV17D yellow fever vaccine. This sequence joins TRBV20-1 and TRBJ2-3; TRBD1 might be the D (6 bases). CDR3 protein: CSGKLGAQSHVTQYF. In nucleotides, the CDR3 is TGCAGTGGCAAGCTGGGGGCCCAATCACATGTTACGCAGTATTTT.